Described below is a single T cell receptor beta chain sequence and its context. Its antigen is still unknown. The data belong to a study of T cells in localized non-small cell lung cancer. Whole-study results and caveats: Longer overall survival accompanied higher blood T cell density. Multi-region tumor sequencing was not done, so intratumor heterogeneity could not be excluded. Detection in adjacent lung was observed for a median about 50 of the top 100 tumor clones. Uninvolved nearby lung showed the greatest T cell clonality, exceeding that found in tumor.

The V end was cut by 0 bases, the J end by 4 bases, with 9 bases between. CDR3 size: 14 residues. The germline CDR1 and CDR2 sequences are MNHEY and SVGAGI. Produced via immunoSEQ multiplex PCR; TCRdb's table is partial and in-frame only. The sample carries more than 20,000 clones, about 85% recorded once. V and J are TRBV6-5 and TRBJ1-1; D is unclear. The starting material was PBMCs, obtained before any cancer treatment. The sequence was collected from a man aged 35-69 years with stage II squamous cell lung carcinoma. CDR3 residues: CASSYSGFSTEAFF. The CDR3, as DNA: TGTGCCAGCAGTTACTCAGGGTTTAGCACTGAAGCTTTCTTT.